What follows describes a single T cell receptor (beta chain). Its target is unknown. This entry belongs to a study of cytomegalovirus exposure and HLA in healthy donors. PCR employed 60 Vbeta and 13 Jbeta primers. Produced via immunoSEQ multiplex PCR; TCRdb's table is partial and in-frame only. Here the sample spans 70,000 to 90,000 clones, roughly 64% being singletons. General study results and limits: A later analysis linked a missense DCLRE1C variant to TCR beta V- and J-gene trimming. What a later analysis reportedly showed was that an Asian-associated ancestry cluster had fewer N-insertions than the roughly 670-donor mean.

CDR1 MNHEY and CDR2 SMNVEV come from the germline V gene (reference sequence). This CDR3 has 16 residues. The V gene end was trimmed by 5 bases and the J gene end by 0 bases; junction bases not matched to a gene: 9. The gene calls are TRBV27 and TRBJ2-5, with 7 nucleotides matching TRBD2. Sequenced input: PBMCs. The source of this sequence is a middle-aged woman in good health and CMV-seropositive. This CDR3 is CASSTPSGPYQETQYF. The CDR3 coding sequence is TGTGCCAGCAGTACCCCTAGCGGCCCCTACCAAGAGACCCAGTACTTC.